The 27 T cell receptor beta chains given below trace back to one sample, sequenced in a study of blood T cell repertoires in COVID-19. Profiling relied on immunoSEQ multiplex PCR, and the TCRdb table lists in-frame clones only, not all of them. The table shows about 440,000 clones, with 90% occurring only once. Specimen: PBMCs or T cells enriched from blood (not recorded which). All receptors come from a man aged 18-30 years who had recovered from COVID-19.

The count of this clone is one. The J gene is TRBJ2-7, the V gene TRBV10-3; 7 nucleotides line up with TRBD1. The V and J ends lost 3 bases and 1 base, in that order; junction bases with no gene match: 6. Per germline, CDR1 ENHRY and CDR2 SYGVKD. The CDR3 contains 15 residues. The CDR3 loop is CAISDPRDRSYEQYF. The CDR3 bases are TGTGCCATCAGTGATCCCCGGGACAGATCCTACGAGCAGTACTTC.

The chain joins TRBV25-1 to TRBJ2-1; TRBD1 is a possible D gene (6 bases). Germline V CDR1 and CDR2: MGHDK, SYGVNS. The CDR3 runs to 15 residues. V was pared by 5 bases and J by 4 bases, with 15 bases between. The chain's CDR3 is CASSPKGTLYNEQFF. As DNA, the CDR3 is TGTGCCAGCAGTCCGAAAGGGACACTATACAATGAGCAGTTCTTC.

This chain uses TRBV12-5 with TRBJ2-3; perhaps TRBD2 as D (5 bases). Trimming shortened V by 9 bases and J by 7 bases, and 11 bases separated the two germline ends. The CDR3 loop spans 11 amino acids. In germline, CDR1 is LGHNT, CDR2 FRNRAP. CDR3 amino acids: CASKRNNTQYF. DNA for the CDR3: TGTGCTAGCAAGCGGAATAATACGCAGTATTTT.

The chain has TRBV6-5 and TRBJ1-5; TRBD1 matches 9 bases. Per the germline V gene, CDR1 is MNHEY and CDR2 is SVGAGI. The V gene end was trimmed by 0 bases and the J gene end by 9 bases; junction bases not matched to a gene: 9. The CDR3 runs 16 residues. CDR3 region: CASSYSIGQGSGPQHF. CDR3 bases: TGTGCCAGCAGTTACTCGATAGGACAGGGGTCCGGGCCCCAGCATTTT.

The chain recombines TRBV7-9 with TRBJ1-2; TRBD1 agrees at 11 bases. The CDR3 totals 15 residues. With 3 bases clipped from V and 6 bases from J, the junction kept 6 bases outside the gene matches. Germline V gives CDR1 SEHNR, CDR2 FQNEAQ (reference sequence). The CDR3 bases are TGTGCCAGCAGCTTTTCGGACAGGGGGCTCGATGGCTACACCTTC. This sequence encodes CASSFSDRGLDGYTF.

The genes are TRBV5-4 and TRBJ1-4, with D possibly TRBD1 on 6 matching bases. The germline V gene encodes CDR1 SGHNT and CDR2 YYREEE (reference sequence). The V end lost 0 bases, the J end lost 3 bases, and 12 bases lay between the germline ends. The CDR3 runs to 16 residues. This CDR3 reads CASSLGGGQPNEKLFF. The CDR3 nucleotides are TGTGCCAGCAGCTTGGGGGGCGGACAGCCTAATGAAAAACTGTTTTTT.

This sequence joins TRBV27 and TRBJ2-7; 10 positions match TRBD1. The CDR3 has 16 amino acids. Germline V gene lookup returns CDR1 MNHEY and CDR2 SMNVEV (reference sequence). After removal of 4 bases from V and 7 bases from J, the junction contained 13 bases not matched to a gene. CDR3 in amino acids: CASSSPAGTGALEQYF. DNA of the CDR3: TGTGCCAGCAGTTCCCCCGCCGGGACAGGGGCTTTGGAGCAGTACTTC.

This clone was observed a single time. V and J are TRBV12-3 or TRBV12-4 and TRBJ2-2; 7 nucleotides align to TRBD2. The V and J ends lost 10 bases and 8 bases, in that order; junction bases with no gene match: 10. CDR3 length: 13 amino acids. The CDR3 loop reads CATRGGRTGELFF. The CDR3 DNA reads as TGTGCCACCCGCGGCGGGAGAACTGGGGAGCTGTTTTTT.

The rearrangement joins TRBV19 to TRBJ1-6; unclear D gene. This CDR3 is 14 amino acids long. CDR1 is LNHDA, CDR2 SQIVND, per germline (reference sequence). Trimming stripped 6 bases from V and 7 bases from J, with 13 bases between. The CDR3 loop is CASRDDGRNSPLHF. For the CDR3, the DNA is TGTGCCAGTAGGGATGACGGGAGAAATTCACCCCTCCACTTT.

The rearrangement uses TRBV27 and TRBJ2-1; 10 bases are shared with TRBD2. The CDR3 totals 18 residues. Unmatched junction bases numbered 9, after V lost 0 bases and J lost 4 bases. From germline, CDR1 is MNHEY and CDR2 SMNVEV (reference sequence). The CDR3 reads CASSLSPPSGGSYNEQFF. DNA of the CDR3: TGTGCCAGCAGTTTATCCCCCCCTAGCGGGGGAAGTTACAATGAGCAGTTCTTC.

The rearrangement uses TRBV7-6 and TRBJ2-1; the D gene is possibly TRBD2 (6 bases). Germline assignment: CDR1 SGHVS and CDR2 FNYEAQ. The CDR3 covers 15 residues. V gave up 5 bases and J gave up 4 bases, with 15 bases separating them. Here the CDR3 DNA reads TGTGCCAGCAGCCCAACGGAGGGACTTTACAATGAGCAGTTCTTC. Its protein is CASSPTEGLYNEQFF.

The chain uses TRBV5-8 and TRBJ2-2; possible D gene TRBD2, 6 bases. This CDR3 contains 15 residues. Trimming pared 3 bases from V and 6 bases from J, leaving 15 bases between. Germline CDR1 reads SGHTS; CDR2 reads YDEGEE. CDR3 loop: CASSSGRGWSGELFF. The CDR3 DNA reads as TGTGCCAGCAGCTCTGGACGGGGGTGGTCCGGGGAGCTGTTTTTT.

The gene calls are TRBV5-5 and TRBJ1-2, with unresolved D. V dropped 9 bases and J dropped 5 bases, with 8 bases sitting between them. There are 10 residues in the CDR3. Germline CDR1 and CDR2: SGHKS and YYEKEE (reference sequence). The CDR3 is CANLLYGYTF. Here the CDR3 DNA reads TGTGCCAACCTACTATATGGCTACACCTTC.

The rearrangement links TRBV14 to TRBJ1-2; 8 positions match TRBD1. V lost 0 bases, J lost 4 bases, and 10 bases stayed unmatched. This CDR3 spans 17 amino acids. Germline values: CDR1 SGHDN, CDR2 FVKESK. CDR3 amino acids: CASSQDGPGTGLYGYTF. CDR3 sequence (DNA): TGTGCCAGCAGCCAAGATGGCCCAGGGACAGGCCTCTATGGCTACACCTTC.

This clone has only one observation. The chain links TRBV5-1 to TRBJ1-2; TRBD1 agrees at 7 bases. Germline V lookup: CDR1 SGHRS, CDR2 YFSETQ. V shed 0 bases and J 1 base; nucleotides not matched to a gene: 6. The CDR3 spans 16 residues. In DNA form, the CDR3 reads TGCGCCAGCAGCTTGGCCTCCGGACAGGTTAACTATGGCTACACCTTC. This translates into CASSLASGQVNYGYTF.

This chain joins TRBV12-3 or TRBV12-4 and TRBJ2-1; D gene ambiguous. The ends were cut back, 4 bases at V and 8 bases at J, with 9 bases in the middle. The CDR3 loop spans 12 amino acids. The CDR3 loop reads CASSSLVDEQFF. The CDR3 region has the DNA TGTGCCAGCAGTTCATTAGTAGATGAGCAGTTCTTC.

The gene calls are TRBV5-4 and TRBJ1-3; 7 bases fit TRBD1. The V gene's germline CDR1 is SGHNT and CDR2 YYREEE (reference sequence). The CDR3 is made up of 13 amino acids. V trimming: 4 bases; J trimming: 8 bases; junction bases outside the gene matches: 6. As DNA, the CDR3 is TGTGCCAGCAGCCCCGATACAGGGGACACCATATATTTT. Residues: CASSPDTGDTIYF.

This chain connects TRBV10-2 to TRBJ2-7; 7 positions match TRBD2. The germline gives CDR1 WSHSY, CDR2 SAAADI. The CDR3 loop spans 13 amino acids. The J segment lost 3 bases and the V segment lost 6 bases, leaving 5 bases of the junction unmatched. CDR3 coding DNA: TGCGCCAGCAGAAGCGGGATGGACTACGAGCAGTACTTC. Translation gives CASRSGMDYEQYF.

This sequence joins TRBV28 and TRBJ2-1; TRBD1 matches at 11 bases. V was clipped by 7 bases and J by 5 bases; unmatched bases: 4. Germline V gives CDR1 MDHEN, CDR2 SYDVKM. The CDR3 is 14 amino acids. The CDR3 loop reads CASNGQGAHNEQFF. The DNA of the CDR3 is TGTGCCAGCAACGGACAGGGGGCCCACAATGAGCAGTTCTTC.

About this clone itself: One end of the junction is discordant with germline, which a read error may explain. The rearrangement joins TRBV12-3 or TRBV12-4 to TRBJ2-3; D perhaps matches TRBD1 (5 bases). This CDR3 is built from 12 residues. CDR3 in amino acids: CASSRETDTQYF. The CDR3 DNA reads TGTGCTAGCAGCAGGGAAACAGATACGCAGTATTTT.

The J gene is TRBJ1-1, the V gene TRBV7-9; TRBD1 aligns across 7 bases. The length of the CDR3 is 13 residues. The germline CDR1 and CDR2 sequences are SEHNR and FQNEAQ (reference sequence). With V trimmed by 5 bases and J by 6 bases, 6 bases remained unmatched. CDR3 loop: CASSQIGQAEAFF. CDR3 bases: TGTGCCAGCAGCCAAATAGGACAGGCTGAAGCTTTCTTT.

The chain is built from TRBV7-6 and TRBJ2-1; 9 bases fit TRBD2. The CDR3 loop spans 16 amino acids. Trimming at V came to 5 bases and at J to 1 base, leaving 6 bases not matched to a gene. Germline CDR1 and CDR2: SGHVS and FNYEAQ. CDR3 bases: TGTGCCAGCAGCCCTAGCCTAGCGGGATCCTACAATGAGCAGTTCTTC. Protein: CASSPSLAGSYNEQFF.

V gene TRBV11-2 combines with J gene TRBJ1-5; possible D gene TRBD1, 6 bases. Trimming took 6 bases from V and 4 from J, leaving 16 bases between them. CDR1 and CDR2 from the germline V gene are SGHAT and FQNNGV. The CDR3 spans 15 residues. The DNA for the CDR3 is TGTGCCAGCAGTTCCCAGGGGACGACTAATCAGCCCCAGCATTTT. Its translation is CASSSQGTTNQPQHF.

This sequence joins TRBV6-5 and TRBJ2-7; D gene uncertain. V lost 6 bases and J lost 4, with 16 bases in between. CDR1 is MNHEY and CDR2 is SVGAGI in the germline V gene. The CDR3 contains 14 residues. CDR3 DNA: TGTGCCAGCAGCCCAGCCAGAGGTTGGTACGAGCAGTACTTC. This encodes CASSPARGWYEQYF.

The rearrangement links TRBV24-1 to TRBJ2-1; D is uncertain. The CDR3 is 13 residues long. The germline gives CDR1 KGHDR, CDR2 SFDVKD. Trimming took 8 bases from V and 8 from J, leaving 15 bases between them. In nucleotides, the CDR3 is TGTGCCACCACCCCCCTTAGTGTGGATGAGCAGTTCTTC. Its protein product is CATTPLSVDEQFF.

This chain joins TRBV3-1 (or the pseudogene TRBV3-2) and TRBJ1-2; D possibly corresponds to TRBD1 (5 bases). CDR3 size: 16 residues. Trimming took off 1 base at V and 5 bases at J, with 17 bases between the two ends. Germline V lookup: CDR1 LGHDT, CDR2 YNNKEL (reference sequence). The CDR3 nucleotides read TGTGCCAGCAGCCAAGGGGGGACCCCACGGGGGTATGGCTACACCTTC. Translation gives CASSQGGTPRGYGYTF.

The chain is built from TRBV20-1 and TRBJ2-7; 14 bases agree with TRBD2. The V gene end was trimmed by 3 bases and the J gene end by 12 bases; junction bases not matched to a gene: 10. Per the germline V gene, CDR1 is DFQATT and CDR2 is SNEGSKA (reference sequence). The CDR3 totals 14 residues. The CDR3 coding sequence is TGCAGTGCTAGTGAATCCGGGACTAGCGGGAGTGGGTACTTC. As protein: CSASESGTSGSGYF.